This passage covers 18 T cell receptor beta chains from one sample sequenced in a study of T-cell reconstitution after alpha-beta-depleted transplantation in children. The TCRbeta library was prepared with unique molecular identifiers. TCRdb re-analysed the PCR reads in MiXCR, keeping a single row per CDR3 protein. The repertoire includes about 370,000 distinct CDR3 sequences, about 20% of them detected once, and around 4% sits in the top ten. Source: PBMCs from the stem cell graft donor, taken from the stem cell graft. These receptors came from a human donor who donated a stem cell graft to a child with acute myeloid leukemia.

This clonotype was recorded a few times. The rearrangement joins TRBV4-2 to TRBJ1-1, with a possible D match to TRBD1 (5 bases). This CDR3 is built from 16 residues. The germline CDR1 and CDR2 sequences are LGHNA and YNFKEQ. Trimming took off 0 bases at V and 1 base at J, with 12 bases between the two ends. Here the CDR3 DNA reads TGTGCCAGCAGCCAAGAAGTGGGGGGACGGAACACTGAAGCTTTCTTT. Translation gives CASSQEVGGRNTEAFF.

The chain is built from TRBV28 and TRBJ1-4, with D perhaps TRBD1 (5 bases). Trimming took off 4 bases at V and 3 bases at J, with 12 bases between the two ends. The CDR3 is 15 residues long. CDR1 is MDHEN, CDR2 SYDVKM, per germline. As DNA, the CDR3 is TGTGCCAGCAGTTCTGACATCAGGGCTAATGAAAAACTGTTTTTT. The encoded protein is CASSSDIRANEKLFF.

This rearrangement joins TRBV24-1 to TRBJ2-6; D may correspond to TRBD1 or TRBD2 (5 bases each). V lost 3 bases and J 4 bases, leaving 12 bases between the germline ends. Germline V gene sequence: CDR1 KGHDR, CDR2 SFDVKD. The CDR3 has 16 residues. The DNA of the CDR3 is TGTGCCACCAGTGATGGGGCAGGGAGAGGGGCCAACGTCCTGACTTTC. This gives the protein CATSDGAGRGANVLTF.

About this clonotype itself: This may come from a read error, since a much larger clone is one base off. This chain joins TRBV11-3 and TRBJ2-5; 10 nucleotides agree with TRBD1. V dropped 5 bases and J dropped 3; count of bases not matched to a gene: 3. CDR1 is SGHNT and CDR2 is YENEEA in the germline V gene. The CDR3 length is 14 residues. Written as DNA, the CDR3 is TGTGCCAGCAGCCGGACAGGGGGGAAAGAGACCCAGTACTTC. Its protein is CASSRTGGKETQYF.

The chain employs TRBV12-3 or TRBV12-4 and TRBJ2-7; 9 bases line up with TRBD1. The CDR3 spans 15 residues. The V gene end was trimmed by 6 bases and the J gene end by 3 bases; junction bases not matched to a gene: 9. CDR3 nucleotides: TGTGCCAGCAGGATGGGACAGGGACATTTCTACGAGCAGTACTTC. This encodes CASRMGQGHFYEQYF.

The chain has TRBV29-1 and TRBJ2-3, with TRBD1 identical over 8 bases. V trimming: 5 bases; J trimming: 3 bases; junction bases outside the gene matches: 13. The CDR3 has 16 amino acids. The germline V gene has CDR1 SQVTM and CDR2 ANQGSEA. The CDR3 region has the DNA TGCAGCGTTATCACCACCCAGGGGGCTTGGACAGATACGCAGTATTTT. Its protein product is CSVITTQGAWTDTQYF.

The rearrangement joins TRBV5-1 to TRBJ2-1, with 7 bases aligning to TRBD2. V gave up 0 bases and J gave up 5 bases; unmatched junction bases: 8. Germline V gene lookup returns CDR1 SGHRS and CDR2 YFSETQ. CDR3 length: 16 amino acids. CDR3 residues: CASSLAGGGGHNEQFF. CDR3 nucleotide sequence: TGCGCCAGCAGCTTGGCCGGCGGGGGAGGCCACAATGAGCAGTTCTTC.

This clonotype was seen a single time. The chain recombines TRBV5-1 with TRBJ2-2, with a possible D match to TRBD2 (6 bases). Trimming took off 3 bases at V and 3 bases at J, with 18 bases between the two ends. This CDR3 is 17 amino acids long. The germline V gene encodes CDR1 SGHRS and CDR2 YFSETQ. The CDR3 bases are TGCGCCAGCAGCTCCCCGGGAACTAGCCCGGACACCGGGGAGCTGTTTTTT. Translated, it gives CASSSPGTSPDTGELFF.

Many counts were recorded for this clonotype. The chain couples TRBV12-3 or TRBV12-4 to TRBJ2-1; weak D call: TRBD2 (6 bases). V was clipped by 6 bases and J by 11 bases, with 14 bases between them. The CDR3 is 12 amino acids. The CDR3 region is CASRGPGLQQFF. DNA of the CDR3: TGTGCCAGCAGGGGACCGGGACTTCAGCAGTTCTTC.

CDR3 region: CATSRAPQGTSETQYF. For the CDR3, the DNA is TGTGCCACCAGCAGAGCACCGCAGGGGACGTCGGAGACCCAGTACTTC. V usage is TRBV15 and J usage is TRBJ2-5; perhaps TRBD1 as D (6 bases). The CDR3 runs 16 residues. The V gene's germline CDR1 is LNHNV and CDR2 YYDKDF (reference sequence). V lost 1 base and J 5 bases, leaving 17 bases between the germline ends.

The CDR3 loop is CSVEDQPGLNEQFF. The DNA of the CDR3 is TGCAGCGTTGAAGATCAGCCTGGCCTCAATGAGCAGTTCTTC. This chain links TRBV29-1 with TRBJ2-1; no reliable D call. There are 14 residues in the CDR3. Looked up from germline, CDR1 is SQVTM and CDR2 is ANQGSEA. Trimming pared 0 bases from V and 6 bases from J, leaving 12 bases between.

V is TRBV24-1 and J is TRBJ2-4, with D possibly being TRBD1 or TRBD2 (5 bases each). This CDR3 comprises 17 residues. From germline, CDR1 is KGHDR and CDR2 SFDVKD. Trimming took off 8 bases at V and 1 base at J, with 20 bases between the two ends. The CDR3 sequence: CATIQLGALEAKNIQYF. The DNA of the CDR3 is TGTGCCACCATTCAATTAGGGGCACTAGAGGCCAAAAACATTCAGTACTTC.

This clonotype was recorded many times. V gene TRBV6-1 combines with J gene TRBJ2-3; maybe TRBD2 (5 bases). Trimming shortened V by 2 bases and J by 0 bases, and 12 bases separated the two germline ends. The germline V gene has CDR1 MNHNS and CDR2 SASEGT. The CDR3 covers 16 residues. The CDR3 here is CASSERGGVSTDTQYF. The CDR3 nucleotides read TGTGCCAGCAGTGAAAGAGGAGGAGTTAGCACAGATACGCAGTATTTT.

The chain uses TRBV10-3 and TRBJ1-2, with TRBD1 matching 7 bases. CDR3 length equals 13 residues. V lost 4 bases and J lost 5; bases outside the gene matches: 4. The germline gives CDR1 ENHRY, CDR2 SYGVKD. The CDR3 loop reads CAISVDREYGYTF. CDR3 sequence (DNA): TGTGCCATCAGTGTCGACAGGGAGTATGGCTACACCTTC.

Many counts were recorded for this clonotype. The gene calls are TRBV6-6 and TRBJ1-1, with a tentative D call TRBD1 (6 bases). V shed 2 bases and J shed 5 bases, with 9 bases lying between them. Germline CDR1 and CDR2: MNHNY and SVGAGI (reference sequence). The CDR3 sequence is 13 residues long. DNA for the CDR3: TGTGCCAGCAGTTACGGGGGGCGTACTGAAGCTTTCTTT. Protein: CASSYGGRTEAFF.

The chain combines TRBV10-3 with TRBJ2-1, with 8 nucleotides matching TRBD1. The CDR3 runs 14 residues. V lost 4 bases and J lost 7; bases outside the gene matches: 6. The germline CDR1 and CDR2 sequences are ENHRY and SYGVKD. CDR3 DNA sequence: TGTGCCATCAGTGGGCTAACAGGGGGGAATGAGCAGTTCTTC. This gives the protein CAISGLTGGNEQFF.

The chain uses TRBV7-2 and TRBJ2-7; 11 bases are a match to TRBD2. The CDR3 sequence is 16 residues long. V was clipped by 1 base and J by 4 bases; unmatched bases: 6. Germline loops: CDR1 SGHTA, CDR2 FQGNSA. Here the CDR3 reads CASSLVLAGDVYEQYF. The CDR3 nucleotides read TGTGCCAGCAGCTTAGTACTAGCGGGAGATGTTTACGAGCAGTACTTC.

This clonotype was detected only a few times. V usage is TRBV20-1 and J usage is TRBJ2-3; the D gene could be TRBD1 or TRBD2 (5 bases each). There are 16 residues in the CDR3. Germline V gene lookup returns CDR1 DFQATT and CDR2 SNEGSKA (reference sequence). Trimming cost V 6 bases and J 6 bases, with 25 bases left between them. The CDR3 DNA reads TGCAGTGCAACGCCCGGACTGGCAAACTACAGGGATACGCAGTATTTT. Translating gives CSATPGLANYRDTQYF.